The 21 T cell receptor beta chains given below trace back to one sample, sequenced in a study of blood T cell repertoires in COVID-19. The method was immunoSEQ multiplex PCR; TCRdb's version includes in-frame clones alone and lacks a portion of them. The sample carries 60,000 or so clones, around 87% recorded once. Input material: peripheral blood. The receptors shown here come from a human donor with acute or convalescent COVID-19. The donor label of this sample is uncertain.

This sequence joins TRBV10-1 and TRBJ2-7; D uncertain. Germline CDR1 WNHNN, CDR2 SYGVQD (reference sequence). V dropped 6 bases and J dropped 7 bases, with 16 bases sitting between them. The CDR3 sequence is 13 residues long. The CDR3 DNA reads as TGCGCCAGCAGCAATGGCCCTGAACAGGAGCAGTACTTC. This sequence encodes CASSNGPEQEQYF.

Written as DNA, the CDR3 is TGTGCCATCAGGGAGGGGAGCTGGCAGCCCCAGCATTTT. It translates to CAIREGSWQPQHF. The chain has TRBV10-3 and TRBJ1-5, with a possible D match to TRBD1 (5 bases). Germline assignment: CDR1 ENHRY and CDR2 SYGVKD. The CDR3 loop spans 13 amino acids. The V gene lost 6 bases and the J gene lost 7 bases, with 13 bases spanning the gap.

This rearrangement joins TRBV6-5 to TRBJ1-1; 9 bases fit TRBD1. Germline lookup yields CDR1 MNHEY and CDR2 SVGAGI. This CDR3 spans 15 amino acids. Unmatched junction bases numbered 1, after V lost 2 bases and J lost 0 bases. CDR3 region: CASSYGDRVNTEAFF. In DNA, the CDR3 is TGTGCCAGCAGTTACGGGGACAGGGTGAACACTGAAGCTTTCTTT.

This chain links TRBV5-4 with TRBJ1-1; tentatively, D is TRBD1 (6 bases). This CDR3 region has 15 residues. V dropped 4 bases and J dropped 6 bases, with 19 bases sitting between them. Germline CDR1 SGHNT, CDR2 YYREEE (reference sequence). The CDR3: CASSQARTADPEAFF. CDR3 coding DNA: TGTGCCAGCAGCCAGGCGCGGACAGCAGATCCTGAAGCTTTCTTT. Combining the CDR3 with reference TRBV5-4 and TRBJ1-1 gives the whole variable domain ETGVTQSPTHLIKTRGQQVTLRCSSQSGHNTVSWYQQALGQGPQFIFQYYREEENGRGNFPPRFSGLQFPNYSSELNVNALELDDSALYLCASSQARTADPEAFFGQGTRLTVV.

The J gene is TRBJ1-6, the V gene TRBV5-8, with 9 bases lining up with TRBD1. The CDR3 loop spans 15 amino acids. Trimming at V came to 2 bases and at J to 6 bases, leaving 3 bases not matched to a gene. Germline V lookup: CDR1 SGHTS, CDR2 YDEGEE. CDR3 DNA sequence: TGTGCCAGCAGCTTCCAGACAGGGGGTAATTCACCCCTCCACTTT. Translating gives CASSFQTGGNSPLHF.

The V call is TRBV7-3, the J call TRBJ2-1, with D possibly being TRBD2 (7 bases). This CDR3 has 14 amino acids. The V and J ends lost 4 bases and 2 bases respectively, with 9 bases between them. Germline CDR1 is SGHTA and CDR2 is FQGTGA. CDR3 sequence reads: CASSSGGPYNEQFF. CDR3 DNA sequence: TGTGCCAGCAGCTCCGGGGGGCCCTACAATGAGCAGTTCTTC.

This sequence joins TRBV5-1 and TRBJ1-1; D is possibly TRBD1 (5 bases). There are 16 residues in the CDR3. CDR1 and CDR2 (germline): SGHRS, YFSETQ. V shed 1 base and J shed 5 bases, with 18 bases lying between them. The CDR3 nucleotides read TGCGCCAGCAGCTTGATGAAGACGGGGGGAATGACTGAAGCTTTCTTT. It codes for CASSLMKTGGMTEAFF. Using reference TRBV5-1 and TRBJ1-1 for the parts outside the CDR3, the full variable domain is KAGVTQTPRYLIKTRGQQVTLSCSPISGHRSVSWYQQTPGQGLQFLFEYFSETQRNKGNFPGRFSGRQFSNSRSEMNVSTLELGDSALYLCASSLMKTGGMTEAFFGQGTRLTVV.

The chain carries TRBV2 and TRBJ1-3; 7 nucleotides match TRBD1. Germline V gene data show CDR1 as SNHLY and CDR2 as FYNNEI. This CDR3 comprises 14 residues. The trim removed 3 bases at V and 4 bases at J, leaving 3 bases unmatched. CDR3 amino acids: CASSEAGGGNTIYF. In DNA form, the CDR3 reads TGTGCCAGCAGTGAGGCAGGGGGAGGAAACACCATATATTTT.

This clone occurred once. V is TRBV9 and J is TRBJ2-3; TRBD2 matches 7 bases. This CDR3 is built from 15 residues. V was clipped by 4 bases and J by 5 bases; unmatched bases: 10. From germline, CDR1 is SGDLS and CDR2 YYNGEE. CDR3 amino acids: CASSKTGTTLDTQYF. The DNA of the CDR3 is TGTGCCAGCAGCAAAACCGGGACTACTTTAGATACGCAGTATTTT.

This CDR3 is CASRQGGNNSPLHF. Here the CDR3 DNA reads TGTGCCAGCCGACAGGGCGGAAACAATTCACCCCTCCACTTT. The genes are TRBV28 and TRBJ1-6, with TRBD1 matching over 7 bases. Germline CDR1 and CDR2: MDHEN and SYDVKM. The CDR3 consists of 14 residues. Unmatched junction bases numbered 8, after V lost 8 bases and J lost 7 bases.

The chain is built from TRBV29-1 and TRBJ2-1; tentatively, D is TRBD2 (5 bases). The CDR3 is made up of 14 amino acids. The germline gives CDR1 SQVTM, CDR2 ANQGSEA. The CDR3 here is CSASGIGSYNEQFF. DNA for the CDR3: TGCAGTGCAAGCGGTATTGGGTCCTACAATGAGCAGTTCTTC.

The chain couples TRBV7-8 to TRBJ2-5; TRBD1 might be the D (6 bases). V dropped 5 bases and J dropped 2 bases, with 12 bases sitting between them. The CDR3 is made up of 14 amino acids. The germline V gene encodes CDR1 SGHVS and CDR2 FQNEAQ. The CDR3 loop is CASSPYRAQETQYF. CDR3 in DNA: TGTGCCAGCAGCCCCTACAGGGCTCAAGAGACCCAGTACTTC.

This sequence joins TRBV29-1 and TRBJ1-4; D is possibly TRBD1 (6 bases). The CDR3 spans 15 residues. The germline gives CDR1 SQVTM, CDR2 ANQGSEA. The V gene lost 1 base and the J gene lost 8 bases, with 17 bases spanning the gap. CDR3 amino acids: CSVEGLGGRREKLFF. The CDR3 bases are TGCAGCGTTGAAGGCTTAGGGGGTCGGCGCGAAAAACTGTTTTTT.

V and J are TRBV5-1 and TRBJ2-3; 10 bases fit TRBD1. The CDR3 is 15 residues long. After removal of 4 bases from V and 6 bases from J, the junction contained 8 bases not matched to a gene. The germline gives CDR1 SGHRS, CDR2 YFSETQ. CDR3: CASSPGGTGVDTQYF. The CDR3 nucleotides are TGCGCCAGCAGCCCGGGGGGGACAGGGGTGGATACGCAGTATTTT.

V is TRBV10-2 and J is TRBJ1-3; the match to TRBD1 covers 8 bases. The CDR3 consists of 14 residues. Germline V CDR1 and CDR2: WSHSY, SAAADI. The trim removed 6 bases at V and 2 bases at J, leaving 3 bases unmatched. Here the CDR3 reads CASRTGGAGNTIYF. CDR3 bases: TGCGCCAGCAGAACAGGGGGTGCTGGAAACACCATATATTTT.

The CDR3 loop is CATRGGREPKETQYF. DNA of the CDR3: TGTGCCACCAGGGGGGGTCGGGAGCCTAAAGAGACCCAGTACTTC. This chain connects TRBV24-1 to TRBJ2-5; D is possibly TRBD2 (6 bases). CDR1 KGHDR and CDR2 SFDVKD come from the germline V gene. V lost 7 bases, J lost 3 bases, and 17 bases lay in between. The CDR3 loop spans 15 amino acids.

The V call is TRBV27, the J call TRBJ2-2; possibly TRBD1 for D (6 bases). V shed 7 bases and J shed 7 bases, with 19 bases lying between them. This CDR3 is 15 amino acids long. Germline V CDR1 and CDR2: MNHEY, SMNVEV (reference sequence). The CDR3 is CASTASLGGIGELFF. As DNA, the CDR3 is TGTGCCAGCACGGCTTCTCTAGGGGGTATCGGGGAGCTGTTTTTT.

The CDR3 DNA is TGTGCCAGCAGTTTATGGCAGGGGACGGGTGGCTACACCTTC. This sequence encodes CASSLWQGTGGYTF. The chain is built from TRBV27 and TRBJ1-2, with D maybe TRBD1 (6 bases). CDR3 length: 14 amino acids. V dropped 1 base and J dropped 7 bases, with 13 bases sitting between them. The germline V gene encodes CDR1 MNHEY and CDR2 SMNVEV (reference sequence).

J is TRBJ2-2 and V is TRBV11-3, with 8 bases lining up with TRBD1. V shed 2 bases, J shed 7 bases, and the junction held 6 bases outside the gene matches. Germline V CDR1 and CDR2: SGHNT, YENEEA. This CDR3 region has 15 residues. CDR3 nucleotide sequence: TGTGCCAGCAGCTTACAGGGGGCGGACCACGGGGAGCTGTTTTTT. This gives the protein CASSLQGADHGELFF.

DNA for the CDR3: TGTGCCAGCAGCCGCCCCTTAATAGGAGACTACGAGCAGTACGTC. As protein: CASSRPLIGDYEQYV. This sequence joins TRBV7-6 and TRBJ2-7, with D unresolved. CDR1 is SGHVS and CDR2 is FNYEAQ in the germline V gene. This CDR3 has 15 residues. The V end was cut by 5 bases, the J end by 3 bases, with 17 bases between.

The genes are TRBV7-8 and TRBJ2-2; 11 nucleotides match TRBD2. The CDR3 loop spans 18 amino acids. CDR1 SGHVS and CDR2 FQNEAQ come from the germline V gene. With V trimmed by 5 bases and J by 8 bases, 16 bases remained unmatched. The CDR3 sequence: CASSVHNLAGGPKGELFF. The CDR3 coding sequence is TGTGCCAGCAGCGTACATAACTTAGCGGGAGGGCCAAAGGGGGAGCTGTTTTTT. Using reference TRBV7-8 and TRBJ2-2 for the parts outside the CDR3, the full variable domain is GAGVSQSPRYKVAKRGQDVALRCDPISGHVSLFWYQQALGQGPEFLTYFQNEAQLDKSGLPSDRFFAERPEGSVSTLKIQRTQQEDSAVYLCASSVHNLAGGPKGELFFGEGSRLTVL.